This TCR beta chain was profiled in a study of Ad26.COV2.S vaccination and SARS-CoV-2 variants. The wider study: The vaccine Ad26.COV2.S was put into the muscle once, or twice with 56 days between.

Clones were read by immunoSEQ multiplex PCR, and TCRdb kept only the in-frame ones, dropping some. The table lists about 680,000 clones, around 89% of them singletons. The treatment here: some 20 received Ad26.COV2.S at low or high dose, single or two shots; about 5 received placebo; per-sample allocation not given. Each sample was drawn 63 days after the first injection (of vaccine or placebo). Recruitment in Boston yielded a donor of adult age, 18-55 years. Sequencing used peripheral blood, obtained in a trial of Ad26.COV2.S vaccine versus placebo. The source of this sequence is a person aged 18-65 years who received the Ad26.COV2.S COVID-19 vaccine or a placebo.

This CDR3 reads CASSTVIGPYEQYF. The CDR3 DNA follows: TGTGCCAGTAGTACGGTGATAGGGCCCTACGAGCAGTACTTC. This chain connects TRBV19 to TRBJ2-7; D unclear. The ends were cut back, 4 bases at V and 2 bases at J, with 12 bases in the middle. Germline V gene sequence: CDR1 LNHDA, CDR2 SQIVND (reference sequence). The length of the CDR3 is 14 residues. Based on the CDR3 plus reference TRBV19 and TRBJ2-7, the full variable domain is DGGITQSPKYLFRKEGQNVTLSCEQNLNHDAMYWYRQDPGQGLRLIYYSQIVNDFQKGDIAEGYSVSREKKESFPLTVTSAQKNPTAFYLCASSTVIGPYEQYFGPGTRLTVT.